The TCR beta chain under discussion was sequenced for a study of blood T cell repertoires in COVID-19. Study context: The United States, Italy and Spain were the sources of the acute and convalescent COVID-19 samples. Sources were T cells, B-cell-depleted T cells, or PBMCs; the material itself was cDNA or gDNA.

V lost 5 bases, J lost 4 bases, and 3 bases stayed unmatched. CDR3 length: 14 residues. CDR1 is LNHDA, CDR2 SQIVND, per germline (reference sequence). Authors' data handling: The assay estimated nucleated cells by amplifying reference gene primers. Clones were read by immunoSEQ multiplex PCR, and TCRdb kept only the in-frame ones, dropping some. That table furnishes V, J and clone size, whereas the DNA furnished D and trimming. The top ten hold 9.5% to 15% of the sample, which has some 97,000 clones, under 90% seen once. The sample comprised peripheral blood. The V call is TRBV19, the J call TRBJ2-2; 8 bases line up with TRBD1. The origin of this receptor is a human donor in a cohort sampled during active COVID-19. CDR3 DNA: TGTGCCAGTAGTCAGGGGGCGCGCACCGGGGAGCTGTTTTTT. The encoded protein is CASSQGARTGELFF.